This T cell receptor beta chain was sequenced during a study of T cells in Graves' hyperthyroidism and ophthalmopathy. The definition of stable Graves' hyperthyroidism was no ophthalmopathy progression within 18 months. Concerning this clonotype itself: Being one base from a much bigger clone, this may be a read error.

CDR3 length: 11 residues. Germline CDR1 and CDR2: MDHEN and SYDVKM. With 6 bases removed from V and 7 bases from J, the gap between germline ends came to 10 bases. From RNA transcripts, TCR beta CDR3 regions were amplified. The TCR CDR3 was amplified in a first-round RT-PCR using the HTBI primer set. TCRdb analysed the multiplex PCR reads with MiXCR anew, one entry per CDR3 protein. The data hold about 380,000 distinct CDR3 sequences, with about 14% observed a single time. The J gene is TRBJ2-7, the V gene TRBV28; D uncertain. Sample: blood. This sequence originates from a woman aged 55-75 years with Graves' hyperthyroidism. The CDR3 sequence is CASSVFGEQYF. CDR3 sequence (DNA): TGTGCCAGCAGCGTCTTCGGTGAGCAGTACTTC.